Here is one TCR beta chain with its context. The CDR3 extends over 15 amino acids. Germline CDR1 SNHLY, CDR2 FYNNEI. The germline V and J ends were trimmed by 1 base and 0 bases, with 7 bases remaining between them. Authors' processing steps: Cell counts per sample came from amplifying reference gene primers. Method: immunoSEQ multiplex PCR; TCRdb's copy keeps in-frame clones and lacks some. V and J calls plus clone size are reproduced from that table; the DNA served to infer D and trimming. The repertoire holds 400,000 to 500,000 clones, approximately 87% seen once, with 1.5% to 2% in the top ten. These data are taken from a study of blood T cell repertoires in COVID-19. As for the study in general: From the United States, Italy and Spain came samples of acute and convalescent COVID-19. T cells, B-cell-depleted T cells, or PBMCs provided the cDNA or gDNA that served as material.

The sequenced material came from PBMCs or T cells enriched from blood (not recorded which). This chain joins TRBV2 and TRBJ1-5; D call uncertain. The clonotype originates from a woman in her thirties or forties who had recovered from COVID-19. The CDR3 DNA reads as TGTGCCAGCAGTGAAGATACATATAGCAATCAGCCCCAGCATTTT. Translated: CASSEDTYSNQPQHF.